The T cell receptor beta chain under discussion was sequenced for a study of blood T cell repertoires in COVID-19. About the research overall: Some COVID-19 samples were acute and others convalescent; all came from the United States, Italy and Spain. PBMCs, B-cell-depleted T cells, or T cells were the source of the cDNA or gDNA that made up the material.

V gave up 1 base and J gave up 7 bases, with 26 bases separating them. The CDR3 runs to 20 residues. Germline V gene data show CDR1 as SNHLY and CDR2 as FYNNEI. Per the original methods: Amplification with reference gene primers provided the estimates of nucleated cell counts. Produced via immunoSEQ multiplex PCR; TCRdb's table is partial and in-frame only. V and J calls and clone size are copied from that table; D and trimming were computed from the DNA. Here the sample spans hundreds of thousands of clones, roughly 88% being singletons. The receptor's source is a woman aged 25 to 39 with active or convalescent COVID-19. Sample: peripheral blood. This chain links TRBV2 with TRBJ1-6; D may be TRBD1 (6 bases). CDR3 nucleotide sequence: TGTGCCAGCAGTGAAGGGTTCATTCTAGGCGGGGGACATTACAATTCACCCCTCCACTTT. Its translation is CASSEGFILGGGHYNSPLHF.